This T cell receptor (beta chain) was captured by sequencing in a study of Graves' ophthalmopathy and Graves' hyperthyroidism. Whole-study results and caveats: Blood samples also showed most expanded thyroid clonotypes exceeding 0.001 frequency.

TCR beta CDR3 amplification used RNA transcripts. The library came from an HTBI-primed first-round RT-PCR and a second-round multiplex PCR. TCRdb called the multiplex PCR reads again in MiXCR, with one record for every CDR3 protein. The sample yields approximately 41,000 distinct CDR3 sequences, roughly half seen once. In the case of this clonotype: What it binds is not known.

Patients were left out if they had other autoimmune diseases, uncontrolled infections, pregnancy or lactation. Trimming removed 2 bases from V and 8 bases from J; junction bases left unmatched: 8. Germline lookup yields CDR1 DFQATT and CDR2 SNEGSKA (reference sequence). CDR3 length: 13 amino acids. Sequenced material: peripheral blood. The source of this sequence is an adult man with Graves' ophthalmopathy. V is TRBV20-1 and J is TRBJ1-2; 7 positions match TRBD1. CDR3 loop: CSARTTGELGYTF. CDR3 sequence (DNA): TGCAGTGCTAGAACAACAGGGGAATTGGGCTACACCTTC.